The sample holds a few counts of the clone carrying this T cell receptor (beta chain). The sample is drawn from a study of T-cell memory formation after mild COVID-19. Study information: Clustering of TCRs was largely donor specific.

Germline V gene lookup returns CDR1 SGHVS and CDR2 FNYEAQ. The CDR3 totals 12 residues. V lost 1 base to trimming and J lost 7 bases, with 7 bases between them. TCRalpha and TCRbeta libraries used 5'RACE with constant-segment primers and UMIs. One entry per CDR3 protein results from TCRdb running MiXCR on the 5' RACE reads. The top ten clones hold under 25% of a sample with 470,000 or so distinct CDR3 sequences, roughly 17% of them seen once. Input material: PBMCs or a T cell subset sorted from them (not recorded which). The sequence was obtained from a man in his late teens or twenties who had mild COVID-19 (a few samples of this study predate the infection). Cell type and time point are not known. The V and J genes are TRBV7-6 and TRBJ1-1; D is possibly TRBD1 (5 bases). CDR3 amino acids: CASSLGGLEAFF. The CDR3 nucleotides are TGTGCCAGCAGCTTAGGGGGCCTTGAAGCTTTCTTT.